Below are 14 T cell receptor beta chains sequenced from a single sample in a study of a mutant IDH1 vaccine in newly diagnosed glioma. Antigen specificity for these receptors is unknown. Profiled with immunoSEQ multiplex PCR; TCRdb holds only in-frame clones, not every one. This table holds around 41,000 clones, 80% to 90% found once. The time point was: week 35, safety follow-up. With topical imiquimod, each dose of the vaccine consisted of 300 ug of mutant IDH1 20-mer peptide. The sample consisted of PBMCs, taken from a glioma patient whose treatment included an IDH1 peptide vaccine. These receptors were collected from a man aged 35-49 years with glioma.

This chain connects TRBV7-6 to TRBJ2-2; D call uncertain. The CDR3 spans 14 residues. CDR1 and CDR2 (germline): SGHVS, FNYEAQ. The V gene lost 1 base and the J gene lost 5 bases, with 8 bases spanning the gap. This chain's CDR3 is CASSLGRLTGELFF. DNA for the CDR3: TGTGCCAGCAGCTTAGGTCGGCTGACCGGGGAGCTGTTTTTT.

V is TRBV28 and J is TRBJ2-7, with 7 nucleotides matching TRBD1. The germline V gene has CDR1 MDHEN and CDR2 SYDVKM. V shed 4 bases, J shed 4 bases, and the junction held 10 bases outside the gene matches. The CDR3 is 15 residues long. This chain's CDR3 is CASSSPGTAVYEQYV. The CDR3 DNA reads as TGTGCCAGCAGTTCTCCCGGGACAGCTGTATACGAGCAGTACGTC.

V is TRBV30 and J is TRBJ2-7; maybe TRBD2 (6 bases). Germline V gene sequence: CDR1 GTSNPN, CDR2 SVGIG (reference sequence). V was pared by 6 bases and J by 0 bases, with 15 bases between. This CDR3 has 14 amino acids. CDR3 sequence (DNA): TGTGCCTGTCAGAGGGACTCCTACTCCTACGAGCAGTACGTC. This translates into CACQRDSYSYEQYV.

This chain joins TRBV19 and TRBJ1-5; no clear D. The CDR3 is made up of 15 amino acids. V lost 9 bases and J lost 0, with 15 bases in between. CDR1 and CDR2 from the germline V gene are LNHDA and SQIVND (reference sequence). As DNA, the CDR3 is TGTGCCAGCACCGTCGGGGATTATAGCAATCAGCCCCAGCATTTT. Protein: CASTVGDYSNQPQHF.

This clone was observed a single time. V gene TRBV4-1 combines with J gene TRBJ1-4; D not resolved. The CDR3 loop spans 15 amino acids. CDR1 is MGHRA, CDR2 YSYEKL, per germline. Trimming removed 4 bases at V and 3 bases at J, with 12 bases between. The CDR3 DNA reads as TGCGCCAGCAGCCCTTTGGTGGGAGCTAATGAAAAACTGTTTTTT. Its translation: CASSPLVGANEKLFF.

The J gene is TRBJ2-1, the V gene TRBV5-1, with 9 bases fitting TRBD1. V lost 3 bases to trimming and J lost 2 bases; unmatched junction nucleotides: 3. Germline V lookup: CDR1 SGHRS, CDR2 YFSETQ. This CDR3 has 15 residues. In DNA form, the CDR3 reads TGCGCCAGCAGCTCGGGACAGGGTCCCTACAATGAGCAGTTCTTC. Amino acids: CASSSGQGPYNEQFF.

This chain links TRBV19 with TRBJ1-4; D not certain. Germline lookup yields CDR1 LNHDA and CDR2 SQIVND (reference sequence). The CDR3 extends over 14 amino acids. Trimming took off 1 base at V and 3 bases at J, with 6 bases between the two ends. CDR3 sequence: CASSIARPNEKLFF. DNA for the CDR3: TGTGCCAGTAGTATAGCCCGGCCTAATGAAAAACTGTTTTTT.

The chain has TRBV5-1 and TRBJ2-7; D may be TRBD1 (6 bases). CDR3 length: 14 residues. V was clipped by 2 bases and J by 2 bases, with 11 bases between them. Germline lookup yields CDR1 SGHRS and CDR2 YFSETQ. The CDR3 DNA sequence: TGCGCCAGCAGCTTCCGGGACACAGCCTACGAGCAGTACTTC. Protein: CASSFRDTAYEQYF. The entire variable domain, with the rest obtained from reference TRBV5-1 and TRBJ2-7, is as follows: KAGVTQTPRYLIKTRGQQVTLSCSPISGHRSVSWYQQTPGQGLQFLFEYFSETQRNKGNFPGRFSGRQFSNSRSEMNVSTLELGDSALYLCASSFRDTAYEQYFGPGTRLTVT.

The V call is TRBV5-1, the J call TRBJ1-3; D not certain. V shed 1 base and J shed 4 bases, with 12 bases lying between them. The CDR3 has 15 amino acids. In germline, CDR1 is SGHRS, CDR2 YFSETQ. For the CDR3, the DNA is TGCGCCAGCAGCTTGCCGTCCGTTAACGGAAACACCATATATTTT. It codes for CASSLPSVNGNTIYF.

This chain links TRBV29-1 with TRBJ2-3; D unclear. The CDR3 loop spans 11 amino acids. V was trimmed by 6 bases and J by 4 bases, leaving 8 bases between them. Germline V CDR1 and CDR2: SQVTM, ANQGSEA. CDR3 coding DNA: TGCAGCGTATCGGTTGCAGATACGCAGTATTTT. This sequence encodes CSVSVADTQYF.

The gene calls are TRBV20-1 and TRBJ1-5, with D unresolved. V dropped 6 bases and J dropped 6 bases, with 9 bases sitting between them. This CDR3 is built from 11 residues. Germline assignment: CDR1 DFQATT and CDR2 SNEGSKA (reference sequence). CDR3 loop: CSAGVVQPQHF. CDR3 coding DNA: TGCAGTGCCGGAGTGGTTCAGCCCCAGCATTTT.

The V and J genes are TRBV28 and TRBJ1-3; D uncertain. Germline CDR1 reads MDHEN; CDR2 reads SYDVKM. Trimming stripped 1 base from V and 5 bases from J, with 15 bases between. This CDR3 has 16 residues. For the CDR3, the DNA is TGTGCCAGCAGTTTATACACGGGTCCAGAGAGAAACACCATATATTTT. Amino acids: CASSLYTGPERNTIYF.

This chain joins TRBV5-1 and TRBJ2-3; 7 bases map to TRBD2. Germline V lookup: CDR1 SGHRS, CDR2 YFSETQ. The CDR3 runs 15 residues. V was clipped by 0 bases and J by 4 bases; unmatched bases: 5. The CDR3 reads CASSLEGGTADTQYF. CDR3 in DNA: TGCGCCAGCAGCTTGGAGGGAGGGACGGCAGATACGCAGTATTTT.

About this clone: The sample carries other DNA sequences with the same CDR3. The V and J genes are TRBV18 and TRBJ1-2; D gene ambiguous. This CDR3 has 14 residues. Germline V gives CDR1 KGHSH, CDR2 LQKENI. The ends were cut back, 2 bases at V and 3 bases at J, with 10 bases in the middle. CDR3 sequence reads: CASSPGGKDYGYTF. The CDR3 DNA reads TGTGCCAGCTCACCAGGCGGCAAAGACTATGGCTACACCTTC.